These 12 T cell receptor beta chains came from one sample sequenced in a study of T-cell reconstitution after alpha-beta-depleted transplantation in children. It was with unique molecular identifiers that the TCRbeta library was prepared. TCRdb reprocessed the PCR reads via MiXCR and lists one record per CDR3 protein. The data contain roughly 70,000 distinct CDR3 sequences, 4% to 5% of them singletons. The input for sequencing was PBMCs, mostly from graft donor cells, taken 180 days after TCRalphabeta/CD19-depleted stem cell transplant. The receptors come from a boy younger than two who had a stem cell transplant for acute myeloid leukemia, so the T cells may come from the graft donor.

This clonotype was observed many times. The chain has TRBV20-1 and TRBJ2-1; 7 positions agree with TRBD2. CDR1 and CDR2 from the germline V gene are DFQATT and SNEGSKA (reference sequence). This CDR3 region has 17 residues. The ends lost 1 base at V and 0 bases at J; junction bases unmatched: 9. CDR3 region: CSARGPETSSSYNEQFF. Written as DNA, the CDR3 is TGCAGTGCTAGAGGCCCTGAGACTAGCAGCTCCTACAATGAGCAGTTCTTC.

This clonotype was seen repeatedly, ten times or more. The V gene is TRBV12-3 or TRBV12-4, the J gene TRBJ1-2; D gene uncertain. This CDR3 region has 11 residues. Deletions cut 5 bases from V and 4 bases from J, with 5 bases between. CDR3 sequence reads: CASSLSYGYTF. The CDR3 region has the DNA TGTGCCAGCAGTCTAAGCTATGGCTACACCTTC.

This clonotype was seen at least ten times. The gene calls are TRBV7-9 and TRBJ2-2; 11 nucleotides agree with TRBD1. There are 15 residues in the CDR3. Germline V lookup: CDR1 SEHNR, CDR2 FQNEAQ (reference sequence). With V trimmed by 4 bases and J by 6 bases, 4 bases remained unmatched. This chain's CDR3 is CASSSDRGLAGELFF. CDR3 coding DNA: TGTGCCAGCAGCTCGGACAGGGGGCTGGCCGGGGAGCTGTTTTTT.

This clonotype was recorded many times. The CDR3 DNA sequence: TGTGCCATCAGGCGGGACAGGGGTCAAGAGACCCAGTACTTC. The encoded protein is CAIRRDRGQETQYF. The V and J genes are TRBV10-3 and TRBJ2-5; the match to TRBD1 covers 10 bases. Losses at the gene ends were 6 bases for V and 2 bases for J; bases not matched to a gene: 3. Germline V lookup: CDR1 ENHRY, CDR2 SYGVKD. The CDR3 totals 14 residues.

This clonotype was seen many times. This chain connects TRBV15 to TRBJ1-2; D unclear. This CDR3 is built from 12 residues. Germline values: CDR1 LNHNV, CDR2 YYDKDF (reference sequence). With 1 base removed from V and 4 bases from J, the gap between germline ends came to 4 bases. CDR3 loop: CATSRGFYGYTF. The DNA for the CDR3 is TGTGCCACCAGCAGAGGGTTCTATGGCTACACCTTC.

Ten or more counts support this clonotype. This rearrangement joins TRBV20-1 to TRBJ2-3; no definite D call. The V and J ends lost 0 bases and 7 bases respectively, with 5 bases between them. This CDR3 region has 11 residues. CDR1 is DFQATT and CDR2 is SNEGSKA in the germline V gene (reference sequence). The CDR3 loop is CSARDLNTQYF. For the CDR3, the DNA is TGCAGTGCTAGAGATCTAAATACGCAGTATTTT.

This clonotype appeared many times. This CDR3 is CASSLAGLAGGPRSNEQFF. For the CDR3, the DNA is TGTGCCAGCAGCTTAGCCGGACTAGCGGGGGGGCCGAGAAGCAATGAGCAGTTCTTC. The rearrangement uses TRBV7-2 and TRBJ2-1, with TRBD2 identical over 15 bases. CDR3 size: 19 residues. Trimming removed 0 bases from V and 6 bases from J; junction bases left unmatched: 9. CDR1 is SGHTA, CDR2 FQGNSA, per germline. Full variable domain (remainder filled in from reference TRBV7-2 and TRBJ2-1): GAGVSQSPSNKVTEKGKDVELRCDPISGHTALYWYRQSLGQGLEFLIYFQGNSAPDKSGLPSDRFSAERTGGSVSTLTIQRTQQEDSAVYLCASSLAGLAGGPRSNEQFFGPGTRLTVL.

Many counts were recorded for this clonotype. The chain recombines TRBV7-2 with TRBJ2-1; 8 bases are a match to TRBD2. In germline, CDR1 is SGHTA, CDR2 FQGNSA. The CDR3 has 16 residues. The junction had 8 bases not matched to a gene; V was cut back by 3 bases and J by 4 bases. CDR3 in amino acids: CASSFPGLGAYNEQFF. The DNA for the CDR3 is TGTGCCAGCAGCTTTCCGGGACTAGGAGCATACAATGAGCAGTTCTTC.

This clonotype occurred many times. The chain uses TRBV20-1 and TRBJ1-2; weak D call: TRBD1 (6 bases). Germline loops: CDR1 DFQATT, CDR2 SNEGSKA (reference sequence). The CDR3 contains 15 residues. The V end lost 3 bases, the J end lost 2 bases, and 16 bases lay between the germline ends. Written as DNA, the CDR3 is TGCAGTGCTAGCCGGGCAGGGGCAGAGAACTATGGCTACACCTTC. Translated: CSASRAGAENYGYTF.

Concerning this clonotype itself: A single base separates this from a much larger clone, so it may be a read error. The V call is TRBV20-1, the J call TRBJ1-2; TRBD1 matches at 7 bases. The CDR3 runs 16 residues. Germline CDR1 and CDR2: DFQATT and SNEGSKA (reference sequence). Here the CDR3 reads CCATIRDRILNYGYTF. The CDR3 DNA follows: TGCTGTGCTACAATCCGGGACAGAATCCTTAACTATGGCTACACCTTC.

This clonotype was detected many times. The chain is built from TRBV20-1 and TRBJ1-2, with D tentatively TRBD1 (6 bases). V lost 3 bases, J lost 3 bases, and 14 bases lay in between. CDR1 DFQATT and CDR2 SNEGSKA come from the germline V gene (reference sequence). The CDR3 loop spans 14 amino acids. CDR3 amino acids: CSARKPGQHYGYTF. CDR3 DNA sequence: TGCAGTGCTAGGAAACCGGGACAACACTATGGCTACACCTTC.

This clonotype appeared many times. This chain uses TRBV5-1 with TRBJ1-1, with D unresolved. The V end was cut by 3 bases, the J end by 2 bases, with 8 bases between. Germline CDR1 is SGHRS and CDR2 is YFSETQ. The CDR3 totals 13 residues. The CDR3 here is CASSSRFNTEAFF. In DNA, the CDR3 is TGCGCCAGCAGCTCCCGCTTTAACACTGAAGCTTTCTTT.